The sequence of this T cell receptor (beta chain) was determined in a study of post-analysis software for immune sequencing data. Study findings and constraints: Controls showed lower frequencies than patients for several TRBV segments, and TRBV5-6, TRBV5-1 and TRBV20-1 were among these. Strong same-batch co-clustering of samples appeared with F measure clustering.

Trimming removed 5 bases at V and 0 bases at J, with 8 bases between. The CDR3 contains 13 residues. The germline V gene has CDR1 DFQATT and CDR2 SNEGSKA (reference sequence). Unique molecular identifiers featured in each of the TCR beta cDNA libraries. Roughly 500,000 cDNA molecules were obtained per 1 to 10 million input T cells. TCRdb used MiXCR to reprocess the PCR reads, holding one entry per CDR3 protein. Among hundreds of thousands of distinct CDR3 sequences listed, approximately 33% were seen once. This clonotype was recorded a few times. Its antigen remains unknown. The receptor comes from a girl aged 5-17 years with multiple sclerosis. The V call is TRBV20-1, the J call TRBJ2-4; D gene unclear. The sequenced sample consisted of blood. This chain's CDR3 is CSAGTLAKNIQYF. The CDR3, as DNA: TGCAGTGCTGGTACACTAGCCAAAAACATTCAGTACTTC.